The 24 T cell receptor beta chains listed next were all sequenced from one sample in a study of blood T cell repertoires in COVID-19. The protocol was immunoSEQ multiplex PCR, while the TCRdb copy is restricted to in-frame clones and leaves out a portion. The sample has fewer than 80,000 clones, more than 75% seen once. Material: peripheral blood. Receptors were obtained from a man aged 65 to 79 with acute or convalescent COVID-19.

The rearrangement joins TRBV27 to TRBJ1-2; 7 nucleotides align to TRBD1. The V gene end was trimmed by 8 bases and the J gene end by 4 bases; junction bases not matched to a gene: 10. The CDR3 has 14 residues. Germline CDR1 is MNHEY and CDR2 is SMNVEV (reference sequence). The CDR3: CASGETGQPYGYTF. CDR3 coding DNA: TGTGCCAGCGGGGAGACAGGGCAACCCTATGGCTACACCTTC.

The chain uses TRBV3-1 (or the pseudogene TRBV3-2) and TRBJ1-1; D uncertain. The CDR3 is 13 residues long. Germline V gene data show CDR1 as LGHDT and CDR2 as YNNKEL (reference sequence). V gave up 5 bases and J gave up 8 bases, with 15 bases separating them. CDR3 region: CASSFRSPVEAFF. In DNA, the CDR3 is TGTGCCAGCAGCTTCCGTAGCCCAGTCGAAGCTTTCTTT.

The V gene is TRBV13, the J gene TRBJ1-5, with a possible D match to TRBD1 (5 bases). Germline assignment: CDR1 PRHDT and CDR2 FYEKMQ (reference sequence). V lost 3 bases, J lost 5 bases, and 11 bases lay in between. The CDR3 length is 14 residues. The DNA of the CDR3 is TGTGCCAGCAGCTTGAGACAGAGCCATCAGCCCCAGCATTTT. Protein sequence: CASSLRQSHQPQHF.

The rearrangement joins TRBV7-9 to TRBJ2-2; 8 bases map to TRBD1. The J segment lost 2 bases and the V segment lost 7 bases, leaving 15 bases of the junction unmatched. The germline gives CDR1 SEHNR, CDR2 FQNEAQ (reference sequence). The CDR3 totals 18 residues. The CDR3 here is CASNTQPRTGTNTGELFF. The CDR3 DNA is TGTGCCAGCAACACTCAACCCCGGACAGGGACAAACACCGGGGAGCTGTTTTTT. Full variable domain (missing parts from reference TRBV7-9 and TRBJ2-2): DTGVSQNPRHKITKRGQNVTFRCDPISEHNRLYWYRQTLGQGPEFLTYFQNEAQLEKSRLLSDRFSAERPKGSFSTLEIQRTEQGDSAMYLCASNTQPRTGTNTGELFFGEGSRLTVL.

The chain links TRBV5-4 to TRBJ1-6, with 8 bases lining up with TRBD1. V shed 4 bases and J 14 bases; nucleotides not matched to a gene: 8. This CDR3 contains 13 residues. Germline V gives CDR1 SGHNT, CDR2 YYREEE (reference sequence). CDR3 sequence: CASSPADRATLHF. For the CDR3, the DNA is TGTGCCAGCAGCCCGGCGGACAGGGCCACCCTCCACTTT.

The chain is built from TRBV28 and TRBJ1-1, with D unclear. This CDR3 is 14 amino acids long. V lost 1 base to trimming and J lost 4 bases, with 10 bases between them. CDR1 is MDHEN, CDR2 SYDVKM, per germline. DNA for the CDR3: TGTGCCAGCAGTTTATTCTCGGGGTCCACTGAAGCTTTCTTT. Protein: CASSLFSGSTEAFF.

The chain couples TRBV7-9 to TRBJ2-3, with D uncertain. The CDR3 covers 14 residues. Germline V lookup: CDR1 SEHNR, CDR2 FQNEAQ (reference sequence). The V gene lost 0 bases and the J gene lost 5 bases, with 9 bases spanning the gap. The DNA for the CDR3 is TGTGCCAGCAGCTTAGCGCTCCGAGGAGATACGCAGTATTTT. Translating gives CASSLALRGDTQYF.

The chain carries TRBV2 and TRBJ1-1; D is ambiguous. CDR1 is SNHLY, CDR2 FYNNEI, per germline. CDR3 length: 14 amino acids. Trimming cost V 1 base and J 0 bases, with 6 bases left between them. The DNA of the CDR3 is TGTGCCAGCAGTGAAGGCCAGATGAACACTGAAGCTTTCTTT. Translation: CASSEGQMNTEAFF.

This rearrangement joins TRBV18 to TRBJ2-7; TRBD2 agrees at 12 bases. Germline V CDR1 and CDR2: KGHSH, LQKENI. V lost 4 bases, J lost 6 bases, and 4 bases stayed unmatched. The CDR3 is 14 residues long. The CDR3 DNA follows: TGTGCCAGCTCACGACTAGCGGGGGAAGGCGAGCAGTACTTC. It specifies CASSRLAGEGEQYF.

In DNA, the CDR3 is TGTGCCAGCAGCCCCATCGCTGGGACAGGGGATACAGATACGCAGTATTTT. Its protein is CASSPIAGTGDTDTQYF. The chain employs TRBV3-1 (or the pseudogene TRBV3-2) and TRBJ2-3, with TRBD1 identical over 10 bases. CDR1 and CDR2 (germline): LGHDT, YNNKEL (reference sequence). This CDR3 has 17 residues. Germline trimming cut 4 bases from V and 3 bases from J; bases unmatched to any gene: 10.

The rearrangement links TRBV5-1 to TRBJ1-2; D uncertain. Trimming pared 0 bases from V and 7 bases from J, leaving 7 bases between. From germline, CDR1 is SGHRS and CDR2 YFSETQ. CDR3 length: 12 residues. In DNA, the CDR3 is TGCGCCAGCAGCTTGGCGGGAGGTGGCTACACCTTC. It yields the protein CASSLAGGGYTF.

The chain has TRBV7-6 and TRBJ2-2; weak D call: TRBD1 (5 bases). The CDR3 length is 15 residues. In germline, CDR1 is SGHVS, CDR2 FNYEAQ. V dropped 5 bases and J dropped 1 base, with 11 bases sitting between them. The CDR3 coding sequence is TGTGCCAGCAGCCCATTCCAGGGGAACACCGGGGAGCTGTTTTTT. Translated, it gives CASSPFQGNTGELFF.

The rearrangement links TRBV5-4 to TRBJ2-7; D is possibly TRBD1 (6 bases). Germline V gene data show CDR1 as SGHNT and CDR2 as YYREEE (reference sequence). CDR3 length: 12 residues. Trimming removed 4 bases from V and 11 bases from J, with 16 bases in between. The CDR3 DNA reads as TGTGCCAGCAGCGCAGACAGGAGCCGTGAGTACTTC. Residues: CASSADRSREYF.

The rearrangement links TRBV6-6 to TRBJ2-3; possible D gene TRBD2, 6 bases. With 5 bases removed from V and 2 bases from J, the gap between germline ends came to 20 bases. CDR1 MNHNY and CDR2 SVGAGI come from the germline V gene (reference sequence). This CDR3 has 17 amino acids. In DNA form, the CDR3 reads TGTGCCAGCAGTCCCTTAGGGCGGGGTATTTCCACAGATACGCAGTATTTT. It encodes CASSPLGRGISTDTQYF.

The chain carries TRBV4-1 and TRBJ2-7; possibly TRBD2 for D (5 bases). The CDR3 has 13 residues. The germline CDR1 and CDR2 sequences are MGHRA and YSYEKL. V was trimmed by 1 base and J by 2 bases, leaving 6 bases between them. CDR3 in amino acids: CASSQVGAYEQYF. DNA for the CDR3: TGCGCCAGCAGCCAAGTCGGGGCCTACGAGCAGTACTTC.

The rearrangement uses TRBV11-2 and TRBJ2-2; tentative D call: TRBD1 (6 bases). Germline CDR1 is SGHAT and CDR2 is FQNNGV. The CDR3 is 16 amino acids. Trimming removed 5 bases from V and 6 bases from J, with 19 bases in between. As DNA, the CDR3 is TGTGCCAGCAGCGCCCTAACAGGGTTAGGCGCCGGGGAGCTGTTTTTT. It translates to CASSALTGLGAGELFF. Using reference TRBV11-2 and TRBJ2-2 for the parts outside the CDR3, the full variable domain is EAGVAQSPRYKIIEKRQSVAFWCNPISGHATLYWYQQILGQGPKLLIQFQNNGVVDDSQLPKDRFSAERLKGVDSTLKIQPAKLEDSAVYLCASSALTGLGAGELFFGEGSRLTVL.

The chain recombines TRBV10-1 with TRBJ2-7; 7 bases are shared with TRBD1. The CDR3 extends over 15 amino acids. The germline CDR1 and CDR2 sequences are WNHNN and SYGVQD (reference sequence). Trimming removed 5 bases from V and 7 bases from J; junction bases left unmatched: 14. CDR3 sequence reads: CASSRTSGTVSEQYF. The CDR3 DNA follows: TGCGCCAGCAGTCGAACTTCCGGGACAGTGAGTGAGCAGTACTTC.

The CDR3: CASSSSPSGNTEAFF. CDR3 in DNA: TGTGCCAGCTCCTCCTCCCCCAGCGGAAACACTGAAGCTTTCTTT. The J gene is TRBJ1-1, the V gene TRBV18; the D is unclear. With 6 bases removed from V and 2 bases from J, the gap between germline ends came to 16 bases. Per germline, CDR1 KGHSH and CDR2 LQKENI. The CDR3 is 15 residues long.

V gene TRBV13 combines with J gene TRBJ1-1, with TRBD1 as a possible D gene (5 bases). Germline V gene lookup returns CDR1 PRHDT and CDR2 FYEKMQ (reference sequence). The CDR3 has 14 amino acids. V lost 5 bases to trimming and J lost 1 base, with 11 bases between them. The CDR3 is CASSQGLTNTEAFF. In nucleotides, the CDR3 is TGTGCCAGCAGCCAGGGACTTACGAACACTGAAGCTTTCTTT.

This clone was seen once. The gene calls are TRBV6-5 and TRBJ1-5; tentatively, D is TRBD1 (6 bases). The V end was cut by 4 bases, the J end by 4 bases, with 14 bases between. The germline V gene has CDR1 MNHEY and CDR2 SVGAGI. The CDR3 length is 15 residues. The CDR3 region is CASSSSRGQNQPQHF. The CDR3, as DNA: TGTGCCAGCAGTTCCTCCAGGGGCCAGAATCAGCCCCAGCATTTT.

This clone appeared a few times. The gene calls are TRBV11-3 and TRBJ2-7; 9 bases are a match to TRBD1. This CDR3 contains 13 residues. V shed 5 bases, J shed 6 bases, and the junction held 5 bases outside the gene matches. Germline V lookup: CDR1 SGHNT, CDR2 YENEEA. CDR3 region: CASSPGTGFEQYF. CDR3 DNA: TGTGCCAGCAGCCCCGGGACAGGGTTCGAGCAGTACTTC.

V usage is TRBV2 and J usage is TRBJ1-5; D call uncertain. Germline loops: CDR1 SNHLY, CDR2 FYNNEI. V lost 1 base to trimming and J lost 4 bases, with 8 bases between them. There are 14 residues in the CDR3. CDR3 region: CASSEGARNQPQHF. As DNA, the CDR3 is TGTGCCAGCAGTGAAGGGGCAAGAAATCAGCCCCAGCATTTT.

The chain has TRBV18 and TRBJ1-4; tentatively, D is TRBD1 (6 bases). This CDR3 has 14 residues. Germline loops: CDR1 KGHSH, CDR2 LQKENI. V dropped 0 bases and J dropped 4 bases, with 6 bases sitting between them. In nucleotides, the CDR3 is TGTGCCAGCTCACCACCGGACAGTAATGAAAAACTGTTTTTT. Amino acid sequence: CASSPPDSNEKLFF. The variable domain in full, completed from reference TRBV18 and TRBJ1-4, reads NAGVMQNPRHLVRRRGQEARLRCSPMKGHSHVYWYRQLPEEGLKFMVYLQKENIIDESGMPKERFSAEFPKEGPSILRIQQVVRGDSAAYFCASSPPDSNEKLFFGSGTQLSVL.

This chain connects TRBV5-1 to TRBJ2-3; TRBD2 might be the D (6 bases). Trimming removed 3 bases at V and 5 bases at J, with 10 bases between. The V gene's germline CDR1 is SGHRS and CDR2 YFSETQ. CDR3 length: 13 amino acids. CDR3 DNA: TGCGCCAGCAGCTATCGGGAGAGAGATACGCAGTATTTT. Translating gives CASSYRERDTQYF.